The 8 T cell receptor beta chains below come from one sample, sequenced in a study of graft-versus-host responses after intestinal transplantation. Using immunoSEQ multiplex PCR, the repertoire was profiled, and TCRdb retains in-frame clones only, with some absent. Of approximately 37,000 clones listed, over 90% are singletons. The input for sequencing was PBMCs, taken around 720 days after intestinal transplantation. These receptors all stem from a human patient who received an intestinal transplant, so some T cells may come from the graft donor.

V is TRBV10-1 and J is TRBJ2-3; D uncertain. Germline V gene sequence: CDR1 WNHNN, CDR2 SYGVQD (reference sequence). V gave up 2 bases and J gave up 1 base, with 7 bases separating them. The CDR3 totals 14 residues. Here the CDR3 DNA reads TGCGCCAGCAGTGAGGACGGTCGCACAGATACGCAGTATTTT. Its translation is CASSEDGRTDTQYF.

The chain joins TRBV6-6 to TRBJ1-3, with D perhaps TRBD1 (6 bases). Germline-derived CDR1 and CDR2 are MNHNY and SVGAGI (reference sequence). CDR3 length equals 14 residues. V was cut by 7 bases and J by 0 bases, with 10 bases left in between. CDR3 DNA: TGTGCCAGCATGAGGGGGAGCTCTGGAAACACCATATATTTT. It translates to CASMRGSSGNTIYF.

The chain joins TRBV7-2 to TRBJ1-2, with D maybe TRBD1 (6 bases). CDR1 is SGHTA and CDR2 is FQGNSA in the germline V gene. This CDR3 has 13 amino acids. V was cut by 7 bases and J by 7 bases, with 16 bases left in between. The CDR3 bases are TGTGCCAGCACCAGTAGGGGGGAAAGTGGCTACACCTTC. As protein: CASTSRGESGYTF.

The CDR3 loop reads CASSLRTEVNGELFF. The CDR3 nucleotides are TGCGCCAGCAGCTTGAGGACAGAGGTTAACGGGGAGCTGTTTTTT. This rearrangement joins TRBV5-1 to TRBJ2-2, with a tentative D call TRBD1 (6 bases). CDR1 is SGHRS and CDR2 is YFSETQ in the germline V gene. The CDR3 is made up of 15 amino acids. Trimming stripped 1 base from V and 7 bases from J, with 14 bases between.

This chain connects TRBV5-1 to TRBJ2-2; tentatively, D is TRBD2 (6 bases). Trimming shortened V by 5 bases and J by 7 bases, and 18 bases separated the two germline ends. The CDR3 has 15 amino acids. Germline loops: CDR1 SGHRS, CDR2 YFSETQ. The CDR3 DNA follows: TGCGCCAGCAGGGAGGGTGTGGCTAGCGACGGGGAGCTGTTTTTT. This gives the protein CASREGVASDGELFF.

The V gene is TRBV30, the J gene TRBJ2-7; no clear D. With 1 base removed from V and 5 bases from J, the gap between germline ends came to 12 bases. This CDR3 comprises 13 residues. Per the germline V gene, CDR1 is GTSNPN and CDR2 is SVGIG (reference sequence). The CDR3 nucleotides are TGTGCCTGGAGTGGGCCCGTTACCCACGAGCAGTACTTC. Encoded protein: CAWSGPVTHEQYF. Full variable domain (missing parts from reference TRBV30 and TRBJ2-7): SQTIHQWPATLVQPVGSPLSLECTVEGTSNPNLYWYRQAAGRGLQLLFYSVGIGQISSEVPQNLSASRPQDRQFILSSKKLLLSDSGFYLCAWSGPVTHEQYFGPGTRLTVT.

The V gene is TRBV6-5, the J gene TRBJ2-3; 9 nucleotides agree with TRBD2. Germline CDR1 is MNHEY and CDR2 is SVGAGI. The CDR3 runs to 14 residues. J lost 7 bases, V lost 3 bases, and 5 bases had no gene match. The CDR3 sequence is CASSYGREGNTQYF. CDR3 nucleotides: TGTGCCAGCAGTTATGGGCGGGAGGGGAATACGCAGTATTTT.

The rearrangement uses TRBV19 and TRBJ2-4, with 7 bases aligning to TRBD2. CDR1 and CDR2 (germline): LNHDA, SQIVND (reference sequence). This CDR3 comprises 15 residues. V lost 7 bases and J lost 3; bases outside the gene matches: 9. The CDR3 loop reads CASIDRAGNKNIQYF. Here the CDR3 DNA reads TGTGCCAGTATTGACCGAGCGGGGAACAAAAACATTCAGTACTTC. Variable domain in full (rest from reference TRBV19 and TRBJ2-4): DGGITQSPKYLFRKEGQNVTLSCEQNLNHDAMYWYRQDPGQGLRLIYYSQIVNDFQKGDIAEGYSVSREKKESFPLTVTSAQKNPTAFYLCASIDRAGNKNIQYFGAGTRLSVL.